This is a list of T cell receptor beta chains from one sample in a study of PD-L1 blockade in urothelial cancer. Produced via immunoSEQ multiplex PCR; TCRdb's table is partial and in-frame only. The sample has more than 55,000 clones; 75% to 85% are singletons. This specimen consisted of PBMCs, obtained around atezolizumab (anti-PD-L1) treatment. The receptors shown here come from a man aged 70-80 years with urothelial cancer. The CDR3 runs from the conserved cysteine through the conserved F or W. Each record gives: V gene, D gene, clone size, CDR3 length, CDR3 protein. A D gene is named only where the DNA matches it firmly. Only some rows state a clone size, as once, few, many or a class for expanded clones.

V gene: TRBV27; D gene: .; clone size: .; CDR3 length: 11; CDR3 protein: CASPGLIEAFF
V gene: TRBV11-2; D gene: .; clone size: .; CDR3 length: 14; CDR3 protein: CASSPSGIPDTQYF
V gene: TRBV2; D gene: TRBD1; clone size: .; CDR3 length: 18; CDR3 protein: CASSEATVRDREEDTQYF
V gene: TRBV18; D gene: TRBD1; clone size: .; CDR3 length: 16; CDR3 protein: CASSPMTGVSTYGYTF
V gene: TRBV4-1; D gene: .; clone size: .; CDR3 length: 12; CDR3 protein: CASRTGGTEAFF
V gene: TRBV30; D gene: TRBD2; clone size: .; CDR3 length: 16; CDR3 protein: CAWSVLGRAKSYEQYF
V gene: TRBV5-1; D gene: .; clone size: .; CDR3 length: 15; CDR3 protein: CASSWAGGPPQPQHF
V gene: TRBV19; D gene: TRBD1; clone size: .; CDR3 length: 14; CDR3 protein: CASSIAQGAYEQYF
V gene: TRBV11-2; D gene: .; clone size: .; CDR3 length: 14; CDR3 protein: CASSLLGQYNEQFF
V gene: TRBV5-8; D gene: .; clone size: .; CDR3 length: 15; CDR3 protein: CASSLWQGSSYEQYF
V gene: TRBV30; D gene: .; clone size: .; CDR3 length: 17; CDR3 protein: CAWSPSWAGRTYNEQFF
V gene: TRBV19; D gene: TRBD1; clone size: .; CDR3 length: 17; CDR3 protein: CASSGGQGRVMNTEAFF
V gene: TRBV5-1; D gene: TRBD2; clone size: few; CDR3 length: 14; CDR3 protein: CASSPLAVQETQYF
V gene: TRBV14; D gene: .; clone size: .; CDR3 length: 15; CDR3 protein: CASSQDIGSGEKLFF
V gene: TRBV12-5; D gene: .; clone size: once; CDR3 length: 13; CDR3 protein: CASGVLSNTEAFF
V gene: TRBV4-3; D gene: .; clone size: .; CDR3 length: 15; CDR3 protein: CASSQDTGSNYGYTF
V gene: TRBV9; D gene: .; clone size: .; CDR3 length: 15; CDR3 protein: CASSPWGGLTDTQYF
V gene: TRBV2; D gene: TRBD2; clone size: once; CDR3 length: 14; CDR3 protein: CASMILAEQYEQYF
V gene: TRBV25-1; D gene: TRBD1; clone size: .; CDR3 length: 14; CDR3 protein: CASSPTGVNYGYTF
V gene: TRBV7-9; D gene: .; clone size: .; CDR3 length: 16; CDR3 protein: CASSPPFRTARNEQFF
V gene: TRBV6-5; D gene: TRBD1; clone size: .; CDR3 length: 16; CDR3 protein: CASSYSQGARAYEQYF
V gene: TRBV6-1; D gene: .; clone size: .; CDR3 length: 15; CDR3 protein: CASGGPWGGANVLTF
V gene: TRBV19; D gene: .; clone size: .; CDR3 length: 12; CDR3 protein: CASSIDLYPVSF
V gene: TRBV5-1; D gene: .; clone size: .; CDR3 length: 13; CDR3 protein: CASSLQGGNEQFF
V gene: TRBV4-2; D gene: TRBD2; clone size: .; CDR3 length: 17; CDR3 protein: CASSQDQTSGGSYEQYF
V gene: TRBV30; D gene: TRBD1; clone size: .; CDR3 length: 12; CDR3 protein: CASDRGAGTQYF
V gene: TRBV6-1; D gene: TRBD1; clone size: .; CDR3 length: 14; CDR3 protein: CASTGQGATDTQYF
V gene: TRBV27; D gene: .; clone size: few; CDR3 length: 16; CDR3 protein: CASSPRHVGGPDEQYF
V gene: TRBV19; D gene: .; clone size: many; CDR3 length: 17; CDR3 protein: CASSPRHRDNLPYEQYF
V gene: TRBV29-1; D gene: TRBD2; clone size: .; CDR3 length: 13; CDR3 protein: CSAEGGYRETQYF
V gene: TRBV6-6; D gene: TRBD1; clone size: .; CDR3 length: 15; CDR3 protein: CASGSGQGPTGELFF
V gene: TRBV7-7; D gene: .; clone size: few; CDR3 length: 12; CDR3 protein: CATGIGANVLTF
V gene: TRBV10-2; D gene: .; clone size: .; CDR3 length: 12; CDR3 protein: CASSGQQETQYF
V gene: TRBV20-1; D gene: .; clone size: .; CDR3 length: 11; CDR3 protein: CSAEVQNTIYF
V gene: TRBV2; D gene: .; clone size: .; CDR3 length: 14; CDR3 protein: CASSEASTAHGYTF
V gene: TRBV7-2; D gene: .; clone size: .; CDR3 length: 16; CDR3 protein: CASSTRRQNDGQPQHF
V gene: TRBV30; D gene: TRBD2; clone size: .; CDR3 length: 15; CDR3 protein: CAWSVRPAGADEQYF
V gene: TRBV13; D gene: .; clone size: .; CDR3 length: 14; CDR3 protein: CASSLEGAPYEQYF
V gene: TRBV6-6; D gene: .; clone size: .; CDR3 length: 16; CDR3 protein: CASSRLREPVKNIQYF
V gene: TRBV2; D gene: TRBD2; clone size: many; CDR3 length: 15; CDR3 protein: CATELGASGGHEQFF
V gene: TRBV19; D gene: TRBD2; clone size: once; CDR3 length: 15; CDR3 protein: CASSLAGGGGDTQYF
V gene: TRBV7-6; D gene: TRBD1; clone size: .; CDR3 length: 14; CDR3 protein: CASSWGQGANEQYF
V gene: TRBV28; D gene: .; clone size: once; CDR3 length: 12; CDR3 protein: CASRGGVYEQYF
V gene: TRBV10-2; D gene: TRBD2; clone size: .; CDR3 length: 16; CDR3 protein: CASSELASGGTYEQYF
V gene: TRBV4-2; D gene: TRBD2; clone size: few; CDR3 length: 14; CDR3 protein: CASSSTSPPDTQYF
V gene: TRBV5-5; D gene: TRBD1; clone size: .; CDR3 length: 18; CDR3 protein: CASSLVGQANEANEKLFF
V gene: TRBV15; D gene: .; clone size: .; CDR3 length: 13; CDR3 protein: CATSRDTGETQYF
V gene: TRBV4-2; D gene: TRBD2; clone size: .; CDR3 length: 21; CDR3 protein: CASSQALGLAGGTYLSYEQYF
V gene: TRBV6-6; D gene: TRBD1; clone size: .; CDR3 length: 13; CDR3 protein: CASRPQGVGELFF
V gene: TRBV7-9; D gene: .; clone size: once; CDR3 length: 15; CDR3 protein: CASSLIMGGQSGAFF
V gene: TRBV4-1; D gene: .; clone size: .; CDR3 length: 16; CDR3 protein: CASSQDQLADLYEQYF
V gene: TRBV5-1; D gene: .; clone size: .; CDR3 length: 16; CDR3 protein: CASSLAPRGQGEKLFF
V gene: TRBV4-1; D gene: TRBD2; clone size: .; CDR3 length: 16; CDR3 protein: CASSQDLASGEYEQYF